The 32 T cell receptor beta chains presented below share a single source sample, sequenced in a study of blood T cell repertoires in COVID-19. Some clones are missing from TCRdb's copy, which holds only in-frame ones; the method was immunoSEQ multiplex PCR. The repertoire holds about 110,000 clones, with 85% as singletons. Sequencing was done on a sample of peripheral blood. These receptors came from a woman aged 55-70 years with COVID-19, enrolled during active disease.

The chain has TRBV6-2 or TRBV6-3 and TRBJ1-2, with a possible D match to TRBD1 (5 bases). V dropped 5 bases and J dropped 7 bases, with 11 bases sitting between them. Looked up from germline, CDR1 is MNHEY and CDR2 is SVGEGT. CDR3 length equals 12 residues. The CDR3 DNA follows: TGTGCCAGCAGTCAGACAGTAAGTGGCTACACCTTC. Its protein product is CASSQTVSGYTF.

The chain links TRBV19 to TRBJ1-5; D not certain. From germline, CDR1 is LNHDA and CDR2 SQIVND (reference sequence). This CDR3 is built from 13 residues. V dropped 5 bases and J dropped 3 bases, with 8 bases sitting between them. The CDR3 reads CASSHRNNQPQHF. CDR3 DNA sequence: TGTGCCAGTAGTCATAGAAACAATCAGCCCCAGCATTTT.

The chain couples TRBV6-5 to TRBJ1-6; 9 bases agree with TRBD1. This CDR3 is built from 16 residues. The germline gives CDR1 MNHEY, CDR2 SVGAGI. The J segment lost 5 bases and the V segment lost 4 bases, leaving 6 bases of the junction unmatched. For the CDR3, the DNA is TGTGCCAGCAGTTTACAGGGGGCCTTTGATAATTCACCCCTCCACTTT. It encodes CASSLQGAFDNSPLHF.

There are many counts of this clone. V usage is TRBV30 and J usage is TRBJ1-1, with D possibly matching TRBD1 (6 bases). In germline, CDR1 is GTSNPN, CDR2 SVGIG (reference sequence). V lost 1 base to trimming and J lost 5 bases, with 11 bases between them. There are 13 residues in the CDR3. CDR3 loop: CAWSGGRGTEAFF. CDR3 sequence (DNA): TGTGCCTGGAGTGGGGGCAGGGGAACTGAAGCTTTCTTT.

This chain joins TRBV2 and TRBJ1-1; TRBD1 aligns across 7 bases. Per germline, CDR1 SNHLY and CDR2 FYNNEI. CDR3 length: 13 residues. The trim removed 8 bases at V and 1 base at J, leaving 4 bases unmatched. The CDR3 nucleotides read TGTGCCAGCGAGGGGACAGAGAACACTGAAGCTTTCTTT. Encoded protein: CASEGTENTEAFF.

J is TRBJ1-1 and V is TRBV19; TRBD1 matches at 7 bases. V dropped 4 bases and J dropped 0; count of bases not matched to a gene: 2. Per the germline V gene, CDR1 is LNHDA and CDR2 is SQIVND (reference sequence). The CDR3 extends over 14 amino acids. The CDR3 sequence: CASSRDSLNTEAFF. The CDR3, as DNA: TGTGCCAGTAGTAGGGACAGCTTGAACACTGAAGCTTTCTTT.

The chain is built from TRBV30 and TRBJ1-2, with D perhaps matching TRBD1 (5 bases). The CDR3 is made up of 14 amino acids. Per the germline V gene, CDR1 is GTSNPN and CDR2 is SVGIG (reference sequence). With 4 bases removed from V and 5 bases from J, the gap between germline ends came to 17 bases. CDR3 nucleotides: TGTGCCTGGACGATGGCAGGGCTGTTTTATGGCTACACCTTC. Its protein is CAWTMAGLFYGYTF.

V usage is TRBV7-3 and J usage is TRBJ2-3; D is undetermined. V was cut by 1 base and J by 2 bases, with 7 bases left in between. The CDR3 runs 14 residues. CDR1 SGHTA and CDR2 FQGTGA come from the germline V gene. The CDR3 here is CASSLKLHTDTQYF. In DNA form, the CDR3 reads TGTGCCAGCAGCTTAAAACTCCACACAGATACGCAGTATTTT. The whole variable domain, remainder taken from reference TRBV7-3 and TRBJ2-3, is GAGVSQTPSNKVTEKGKYVELRCDPISGHTALYWYRQSLGQGPEFLIYFQGTGAADDSGLPNDRFFAVRPEGSVSTLKIQRTERGDSAVYLCASSLKLHTDTQYFGPGTRLTVL.

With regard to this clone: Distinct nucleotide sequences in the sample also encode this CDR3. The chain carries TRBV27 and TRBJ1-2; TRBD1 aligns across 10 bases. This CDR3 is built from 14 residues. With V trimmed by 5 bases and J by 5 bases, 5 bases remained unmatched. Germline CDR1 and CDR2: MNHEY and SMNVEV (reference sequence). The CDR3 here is CASSPVGQGYGYTF. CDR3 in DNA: TGTGCCAGCAGTCCGGTGGGACAGGGGTATGGCTACACCTTC.

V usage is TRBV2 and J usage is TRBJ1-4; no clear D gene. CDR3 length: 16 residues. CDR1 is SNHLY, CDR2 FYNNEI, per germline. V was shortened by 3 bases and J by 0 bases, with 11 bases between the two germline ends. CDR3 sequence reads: CASSERGYATNEKLFF. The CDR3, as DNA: TGTGCCAGCAGTGAGCGCGGGTACGCAACTAATGAAAAACTGTTTTTT.

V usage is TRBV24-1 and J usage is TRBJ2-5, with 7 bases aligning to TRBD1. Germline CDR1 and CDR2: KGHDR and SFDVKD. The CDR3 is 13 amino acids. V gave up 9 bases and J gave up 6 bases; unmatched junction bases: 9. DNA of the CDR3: TGTGCCACCGGGGACAGCCTCCATCAGACCCAGTACTTC. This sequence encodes CATGDSLHQTQYF.

The chain's CDR3 is CASSLKGEINGYTF. CDR3 nucleotide sequence: TGTGCCAGCAGCTTGAAGGGAGAGATAAATGGCTACACCTTC. The chain has TRBV13 and TRBJ1-2; the D is unclear. V lost 3 bases and J 6 bases, leaving 14 bases between the germline ends. Germline-derived CDR1 and CDR2 are PRHDT and FYEKMQ (reference sequence). The CDR3 has 14 amino acids.

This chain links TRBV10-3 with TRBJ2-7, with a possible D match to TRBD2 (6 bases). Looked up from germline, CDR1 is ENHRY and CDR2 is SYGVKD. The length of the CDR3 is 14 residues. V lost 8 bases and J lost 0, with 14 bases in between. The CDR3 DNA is TGTGCCATCCGTCCCGGGACTGCCTCCTACGAGCAGTACTTC. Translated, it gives CAIRPGTASYEQYF.

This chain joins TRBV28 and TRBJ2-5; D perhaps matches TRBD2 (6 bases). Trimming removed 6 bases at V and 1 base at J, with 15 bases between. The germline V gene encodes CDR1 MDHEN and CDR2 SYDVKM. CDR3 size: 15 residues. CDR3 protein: CASRGGGLLQETQYF. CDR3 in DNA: TGTGCCAGCAGGGGGGGTGGCCTACTCCAAGAGACCCAGTACTTC.

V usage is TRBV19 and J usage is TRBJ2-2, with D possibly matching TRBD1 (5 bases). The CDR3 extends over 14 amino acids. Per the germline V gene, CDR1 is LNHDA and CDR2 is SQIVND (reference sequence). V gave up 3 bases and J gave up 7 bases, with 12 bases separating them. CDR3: CASSIQDNGGELFF. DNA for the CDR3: TGTGCCAGTAGTATTCAGGACAACGGCGGGGAGCTGTTTTTT.

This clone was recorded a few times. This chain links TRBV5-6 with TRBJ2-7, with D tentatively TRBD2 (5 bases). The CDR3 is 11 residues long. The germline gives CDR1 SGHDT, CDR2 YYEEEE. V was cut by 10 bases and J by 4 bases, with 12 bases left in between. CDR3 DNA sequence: TGTGCCGGTATATCGGGGTACGAGCAGTACTTC. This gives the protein CAGISGYEQYF.

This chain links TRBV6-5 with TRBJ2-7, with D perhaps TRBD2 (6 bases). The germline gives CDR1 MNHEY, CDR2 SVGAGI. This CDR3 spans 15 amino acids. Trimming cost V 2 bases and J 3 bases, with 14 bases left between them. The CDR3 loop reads CASSYAGGVNYEQYF. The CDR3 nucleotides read TGTGCCAGCAGTTACGCTGGCGGGGTAAACTACGAGCAGTACTTC.

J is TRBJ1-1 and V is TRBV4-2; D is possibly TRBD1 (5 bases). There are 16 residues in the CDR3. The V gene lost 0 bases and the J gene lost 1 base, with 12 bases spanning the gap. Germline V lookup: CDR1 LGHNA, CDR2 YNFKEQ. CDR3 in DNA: TGTGCCAGCAGCCAAGAGTCCGGCGGGGCGAACACTGAAGCTTTCTTT. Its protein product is CASSQESGGANTEAFF.

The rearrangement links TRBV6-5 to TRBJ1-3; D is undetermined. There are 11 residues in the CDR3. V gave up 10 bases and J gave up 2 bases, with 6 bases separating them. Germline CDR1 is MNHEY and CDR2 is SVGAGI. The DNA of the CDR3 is TGTGCCACCTCTACTGGAAACACCATATATTTT. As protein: CATSTGNTIYF.

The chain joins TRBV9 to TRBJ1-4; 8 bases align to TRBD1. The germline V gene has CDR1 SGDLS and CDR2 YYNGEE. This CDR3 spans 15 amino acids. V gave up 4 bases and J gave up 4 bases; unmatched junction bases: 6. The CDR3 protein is CASSSPGQDNEKLFF. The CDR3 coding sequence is TGTGCCAGCAGCTCCCCGGGACAGGATAATGAAAAACTGTTTTTT. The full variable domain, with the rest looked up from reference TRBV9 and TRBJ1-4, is DSGVTQTPKHLITATGQRVTLRCSPRSGDLSVYWYQQSLDQGLQFLIQYYNGEERAKGNILERFSAQQFPDLHSELNLSSLELGDSALYFCASSSPGQDNEKLFFGSGTQLSVL.

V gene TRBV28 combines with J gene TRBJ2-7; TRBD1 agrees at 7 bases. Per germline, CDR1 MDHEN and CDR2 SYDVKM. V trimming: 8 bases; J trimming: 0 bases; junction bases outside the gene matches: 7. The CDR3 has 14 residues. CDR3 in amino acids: CASWGTASSYEQYF. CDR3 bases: TGTGCCAGCTGGGGGACAGCGAGCTCCTACGAGCAGTACTTC.

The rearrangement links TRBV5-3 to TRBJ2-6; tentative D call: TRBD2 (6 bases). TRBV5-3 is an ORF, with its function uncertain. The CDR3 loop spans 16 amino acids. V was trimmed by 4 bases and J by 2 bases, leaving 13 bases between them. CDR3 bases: TGTGCCAGAAGCCAAAAGCGGAGGGCTGGGGCCAACGTCCTGACTTTC. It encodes CARSQKRRAGANVLTF.

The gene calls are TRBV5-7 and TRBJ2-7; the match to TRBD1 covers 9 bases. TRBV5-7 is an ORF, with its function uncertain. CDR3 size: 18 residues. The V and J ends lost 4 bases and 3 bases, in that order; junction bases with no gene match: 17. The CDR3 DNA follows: TGTGCCAGCAGCATGGCCGGGACAGGGAGGTACATCGGCTACGAGCAGTACTTC. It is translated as CASSMAGTGRYIGYEQYF.

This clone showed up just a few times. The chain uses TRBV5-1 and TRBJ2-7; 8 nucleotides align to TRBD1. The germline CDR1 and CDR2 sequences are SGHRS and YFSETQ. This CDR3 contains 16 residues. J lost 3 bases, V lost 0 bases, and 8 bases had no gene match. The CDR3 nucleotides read TGCGCCAGCAGCTTGGATCGACAGGGGATAAACTACGAGCAGTACTTC. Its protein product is CASSLDRQGINYEQYF.

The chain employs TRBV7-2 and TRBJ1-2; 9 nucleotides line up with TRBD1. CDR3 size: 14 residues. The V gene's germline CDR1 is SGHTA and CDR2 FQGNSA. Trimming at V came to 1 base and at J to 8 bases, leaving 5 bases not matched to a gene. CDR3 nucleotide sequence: TGTGCCAGCAGCTTAGGAGACAGGGGGTTCGGCTACACCTTC. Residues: CASSLGDRGFGYTF.

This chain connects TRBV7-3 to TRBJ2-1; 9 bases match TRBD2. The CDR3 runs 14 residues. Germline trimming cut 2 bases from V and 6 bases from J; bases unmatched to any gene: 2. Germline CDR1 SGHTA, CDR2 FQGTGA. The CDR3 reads CASSLAGGPNEQFF. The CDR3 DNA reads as TGTGCCAGCAGCTTAGCGGGGGGGCCCAATGAGCAGTTCTTC.

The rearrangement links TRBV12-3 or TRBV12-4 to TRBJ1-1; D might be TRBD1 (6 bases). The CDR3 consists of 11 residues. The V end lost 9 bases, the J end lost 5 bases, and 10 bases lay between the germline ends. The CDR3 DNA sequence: TGTGCCAGTCGCACAGGGACTGAAGCTTTCTTT. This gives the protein CASRTGTEAFF.

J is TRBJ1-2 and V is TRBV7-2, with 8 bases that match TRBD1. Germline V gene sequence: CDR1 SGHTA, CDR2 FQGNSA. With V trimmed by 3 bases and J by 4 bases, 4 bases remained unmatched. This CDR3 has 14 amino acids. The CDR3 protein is CASSFGQGSYGYTF. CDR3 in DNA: TGTGCCAGCAGCTTCGGACAGGGATCCTATGGCTACACCTTC.

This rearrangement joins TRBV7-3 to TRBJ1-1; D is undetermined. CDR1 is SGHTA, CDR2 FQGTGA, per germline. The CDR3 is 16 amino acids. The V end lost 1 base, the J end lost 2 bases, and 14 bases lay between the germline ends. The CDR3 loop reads CASSLIYKADNTEAFF. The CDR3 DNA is TGTGCCAGCAGCTTAATCTATAAGGCGGATAACACTGAAGCTTTCTTT.

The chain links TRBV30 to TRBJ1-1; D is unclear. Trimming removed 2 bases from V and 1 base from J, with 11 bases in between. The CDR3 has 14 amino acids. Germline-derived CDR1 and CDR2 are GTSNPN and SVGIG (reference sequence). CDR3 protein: CAWSPTYTNTEAFF. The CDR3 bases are TGTGCCTGGAGTCCCACATATACGAACACTGAAGCTTTCTTT.

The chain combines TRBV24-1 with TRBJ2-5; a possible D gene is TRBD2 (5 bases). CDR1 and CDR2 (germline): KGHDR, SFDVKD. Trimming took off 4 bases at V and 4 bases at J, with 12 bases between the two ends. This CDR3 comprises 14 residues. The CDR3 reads CATSDAAGVETQYF. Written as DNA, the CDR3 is TGTGCCACCAGTGACGCCGCCGGGGTAGAGACCCAGTACTTC.

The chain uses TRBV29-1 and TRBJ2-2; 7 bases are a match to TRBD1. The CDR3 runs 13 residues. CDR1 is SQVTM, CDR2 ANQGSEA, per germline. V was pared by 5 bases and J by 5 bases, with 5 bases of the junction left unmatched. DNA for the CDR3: TGCAGCGTTTCCGGGACAGCGACCGGGGAGCTGTTTTTT. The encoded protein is CSVSGTATGELFF.